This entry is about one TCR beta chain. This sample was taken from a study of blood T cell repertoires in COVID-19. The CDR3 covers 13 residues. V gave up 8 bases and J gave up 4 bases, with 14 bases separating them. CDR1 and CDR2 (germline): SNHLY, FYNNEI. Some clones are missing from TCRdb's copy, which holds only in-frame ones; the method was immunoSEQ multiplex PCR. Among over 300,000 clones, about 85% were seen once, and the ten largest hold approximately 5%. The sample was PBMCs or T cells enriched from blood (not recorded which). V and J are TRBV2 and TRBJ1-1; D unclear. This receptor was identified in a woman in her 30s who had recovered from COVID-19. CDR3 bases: TGTGCCAGCCGGGGTGGCTTCTTCACTGAAGCTTTCTTT. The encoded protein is CASRGGFFTEAFF.